What follows are 6 T cell receptor beta chains derived from one specimen sequenced in a study of CD8 T cells in ankylosing spondylitis. In TCRdb, the 5' RACE reads were re-called with MiXCR into one record per CDR3 protein. This sample has some 150,000 distinct CDR3 sequences, with approximately 44% found just once. The sample was synovial fluid, either unsorted or a sorted T cell fraction (not recorded which). These receptor sequences come from a male donor with ankylosing spondylitis.

The chain recombines TRBV5-1 with TRBJ2-7, with D perhaps TRBD2 (6 bases). Germline V gives CDR1 SGHRS, CDR2 YFSETQ. The CDR3 is made up of 14 amino acids. V lost 4 bases to trimming and J lost 7 bases, with 18 bases between them. CDR3 coding DNA: TGCGCCAGCAGCCTCGGGACCGGGAGTTGGGAGCAGTACTTC. Translated: CASSLGTGSWEQYF.

The sample holds a few counts of this clonotype. The chain links TRBV11-2 to TRBJ1-1; D uncertain. This CDR3 region has 12 residues. Germline lookup yields CDR1 SGHAT and CDR2 FQNNGV. The V gene lost 5 bases and the J gene lost 1 base, with 5 bases spanning the gap. The CDR3 nucleotides are TGTGCCAGCAGCCCCCAGAACACTGAAGCTTTCTTT. Translation: CASSPQNTEAFF. The full variable domain, its missing parts supplied by reference TRBV11-2 and TRBJ1-1, is EAGVAQSPRYKIIEKRQSVAFWCNPISGHATLYWYQQILGQGPKLLIQFQNNGVVDDSQLPKDRFSAERLKGVDSTLKIQPAKLEDSAVYLCASSPQNTEAFFGQGTRLTVV.

This clonotype showed up many times. This chain connects TRBV11-2 to TRBJ2-1; D possibly matches TRBD1 or TRBD2 (5 bases each). Per germline, CDR1 SGHAT and CDR2 FQNNGV. The length of the CDR3 is 13 residues. V dropped 3 bases and J dropped 9 bases, with 12 bases sitting between them. The CDR3 DNA is TGTGCCAGCAGCTTCGCCGGGGCCATTGAGCAGTTCTTC. Its translation: CASSFAGAIEQFF.

This clonotype has only one observation. The chain links TRBV9 to TRBJ2-2; D not certain. CDR3 length: 13 residues. Trimming removed 3 bases from V and 5 bases from J, with 8 bases in between. CDR1 and CDR2 from the germline V gene are SGDLS and YYNGEE. The CDR3 nucleotides are TGTGCCAGCAGCGGCACGACGACCGGGGAGCTGTTTTTT. This gives the protein CASSGTTTGELFF.

This clonotype appeared once. The rearrangement links TRBV10-3 to TRBJ2-6; TRBD1 agrees at 7 bases. With V trimmed by 5 bases and J by 1 base, 14 bases remained unmatched. The germline V gene encodes CDR1 ENHRY and CDR2 SYGVKD. The length of the CDR3 is 19 residues. The CDR3 reads CAISLTGWWSSSGANVLTF. DNA for the CDR3: TGTGCCATCAGTTTGACAGGGTGGTGGTCCTCTTCTGGGGCCAACGTCCTGACTTTC.

This clonotype was seen only a few times. This chain links TRBV24-1 with TRBJ2-2; 10 bases match TRBD1. Per the germline V gene, CDR1 is KGHDR and CDR2 is SFDVKD. This CDR3 is 14 amino acids long. V lost 8 bases, J lost 5 bases, and 4 bases stayed unmatched. DNA for the CDR3: TGTGCCACCACTCGGACAGGGGGAACCGGGGAGCTGTTTTTT. Amino acid sequence: CATTRTGGTGELFF.